The rows below give T cell receptor beta chains drawn from one sample of a study of OX40 agonist ivuxolimab in advanced cancers. Sequenced by immunoSEQ multiplex PCR; TCRdb stores in-frame clones only, minus some. This sample has some 74,000 clones, with 70% to 90% found just once. The sample here was CD4+ or CD8+ T cells sorted from blood, taken in a trial of the OX40 agonist ivuxolimab. The origin of the receptors is an adult with an advanced solid tumor such as melanoma, head and neck, liver or kidney cancer. CDR3s include the opening cysteine and the closing phenylalanine or tryptophan. The listing skips clone size in some rows; elsewhere it reads once, few, many or a size class.

clone_size: NA; v_call: TRBV5-6; j_call: TRBJ2-2; cdr3_aa: CASSKTGTGELFF
clone_size: NA; v_call: TRBV28; j_call: TRBJ2-6; cdr3_aa: CASNQGSGANVLTF
clone_size: NA; v_call: TRBV4-2; j_call: TRBJ2-7; cdr3_aa: CASSLVSSGRVYEQYF
clone_size: NA; v_call: TRBV29-1; j_call: TRBJ2-5; cdr3_aa: CSVLLAEEETQYF
clone_size: NA; v_call: TRBV30; j_call: TRBJ2-7; cdr3_aa: CAWTSDSYEQYF
clone_size: NA; v_call: TRBV29-1; j_call: TRBJ2-3; cdr3_aa: CSVDGQPSQYF
clone_size: NA; v_call: TRBV29-1; j_call: TRBJ2-2; cdr3_aa: CSGGQADTGELFF
clone_size: NA; v_call: TRBV5-1; j_call: TRBJ2-3; cdr3_aa: CASSFLSSGREDTQYF
clone_size: NA; v_call: TRBV2; j_call: TRBJ2-7; cdr3_aa: CASTKGLAGVAEQYF
clone_size: NA; v_call: TRBV7-6; j_call: TRBJ2-1; cdr3_aa: CASSRTESNNEQFF
clone_size: NA; v_call: TRBV5-4; j_call: TRBJ2-7; cdr3_aa: CASSLAGTGPYEQYF
clone_size: NA; v_call: TRBV18; j_call: TRBJ2-7; cdr3_aa: CASSPPVTGEQYF
clone_size: NA; v_call: TRBV2; j_call: TRBJ2-5; cdr3_aa: CASSDEMGTQETQYF
clone_size: NA; v_call: TRBV2; j_call: TRBJ2-3; cdr3_aa: CASSAGAGGRTDTQYF
clone_size: NA; v_call: TRBV19; j_call: TRBJ1-2; cdr3_aa: CASSIGTGQNYGYTF
clone_size: NA; v_call: TRBV7-2; j_call: TRBJ2-3; cdr3_aa: CASSLFSERDTQYF
clone_size: few; v_call: TRBV6-5; j_call: TRBJ1-3; cdr3_aa: CASSPKGHSGNTIYF
clone_size: NA; v_call: TRBV19; j_call: TRBJ2-2; cdr3_aa: CASSLKGRGGPGELFF
clone_size: NA; v_call: TRBV5-4; j_call: TRBJ2-7; cdr3_aa: CASSPLQGATYEQYF
clone_size: NA; v_call: TRBV7-9; j_call: TRBJ2-3; cdr3_aa: CASSLSRDTQYF
clone_size: NA; v_call: TRBV6-1; j_call: TRBJ2-2; cdr3_aa: CASSGDRAPGELFF
clone_size: NA; v_call: TRBV2; j_call: TRBJ2-3; cdr3_aa: CASVGASGSRTDTQYF
clone_size: NA; v_call: TRBV11-2; j_call: TRBJ2-7; cdr3_aa: CASSPTGGASYEQYF
clone_size: NA; v_call: TRBV4-1; j_call: TRBJ2-5; cdr3_aa: CASSRSGKGETQYF
clone_size: NA; v_call: TRBV6-1; j_call: TRBJ1-2; cdr3_aa: CASSDGPDRDYGYTF
clone_size: once; v_call: TRBV27; j_call: TRBJ2-5; cdr3_aa: CASSLSSLGETQYF
clone_size: few; v_call: TRBV7-9; j_call: TRBJ2-1; cdr3_aa: CASSLGAGMSSYNEQFF
clone_size: NA; v_call: TRBV2; j_call: TRBJ2-2; cdr3_aa: CASSDRWLAGIAGELFF
clone_size: NA; v_call: TRBV5-5; j_call: TRBJ1-1; cdr3_aa: CASSHGQGKNTEAFF
clone_size: NA; v_call: TRBV19; j_call: TRBJ2-7; cdr3_aa: CASKGGQGTHEQYF
clone_size: NA; v_call: TRBV5-1; j_call: TRBJ2-7; cdr3_aa: CASSLAGQGSHEQYF
clone_size: few; v_call: TRBV7-2; j_call: TRBJ2-1; cdr3_aa: CASSPRRARGTYNEQFF
clone_size: few; v_call: TRBV28; j_call: TRBJ1-2; cdr3_aa: CASSLTLPRVHGYTF
clone_size: NA; v_call: TRBV6-1; j_call: TRBJ1-2; cdr3_aa: CASSGGQLNYGYTF
clone_size: NA; v_call: TRBV19; j_call: TRBJ2-1; cdr3_aa: CASSIDPLGTSGRNEQFF
clone_size: NA; v_call: TRBV6-5; j_call: TRBJ2-1; cdr3_aa: CASTLRGGEQFF
clone_size: NA; v_call: TRBV27; j_call: TRBJ2-7; cdr3_aa: CASSLSKVRGSSYEQYF
clone_size: NA; v_call: TRBV7-8; j_call: TRBJ2-7; cdr3_aa: CASSLDTPHEQYF
clone_size: NA; v_call: TRBV18; j_call: TRBJ2-7; cdr3_aa: CASSHSTGAAYEQYF
clone_size: NA; v_call: TRBV7-2; j_call: TRBJ1-2; cdr3_aa: CASSTPGSYYGYTF
clone_size: NA; v_call: TRBV7-8; j_call: TRBJ1-5; cdr3_aa: CASSLQGSNQPQHF
clone_size: few; v_call: TRBV28; j_call: TRBJ1-5; cdr3_aa: CASSLVNSQPQHF
clone_size: NA; v_call: TRBV28; j_call: TRBJ2-1; cdr3_aa: CASSLLAAILVF
clone_size: NA; v_call: TRBV11-2; j_call: TRBJ2-7; cdr3_aa: CASSTGHDPYEQYF
clone_size: few; v_call: TRBV7-2; j_call: TRBJ2-7; cdr3_aa: CASSVSGSGREQYF
clone_size: NA; v_call: TRBV7-2; j_call: TRBJ2-1; cdr3_aa: CASSGTIRVRGGNEQFF
clone_size: once; v_call: TRBV7-9; j_call: TRBJ2-7; cdr3_aa: CASSLVQGQAVYEQYF
clone_size: NA; v_call: TRBV18; j_call: TRBJ1-1; cdr3_aa: CASSQQGGGTEAFF
clone_size: NA; v_call: TRBV7-2; j_call: TRBJ1-5; cdr3_aa: CASSLAVGTGLHF
clone_size: NA; v_call: TRBV6-4; j_call: TRBJ2-1; cdr3_aa: CASSRTSGSGYNEQFF